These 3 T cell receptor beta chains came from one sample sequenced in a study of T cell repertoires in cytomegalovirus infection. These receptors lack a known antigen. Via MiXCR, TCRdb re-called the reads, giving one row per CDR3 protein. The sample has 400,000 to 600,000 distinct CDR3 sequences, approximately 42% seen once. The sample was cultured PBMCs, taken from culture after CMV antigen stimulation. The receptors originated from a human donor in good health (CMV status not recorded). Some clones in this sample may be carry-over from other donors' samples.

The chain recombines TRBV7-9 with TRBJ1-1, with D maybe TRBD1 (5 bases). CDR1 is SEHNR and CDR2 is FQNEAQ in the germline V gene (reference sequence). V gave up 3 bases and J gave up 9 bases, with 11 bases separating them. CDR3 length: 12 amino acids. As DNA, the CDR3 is TGTGCCAGCAGCTTTCCCGGGGGAAAAGCTTTCTTT. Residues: CASSFPGGKAFF.

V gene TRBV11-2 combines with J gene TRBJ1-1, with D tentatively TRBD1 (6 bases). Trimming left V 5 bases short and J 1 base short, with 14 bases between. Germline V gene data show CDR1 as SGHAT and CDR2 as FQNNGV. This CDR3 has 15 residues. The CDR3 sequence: CASSRTGQQNTEAFF. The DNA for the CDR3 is TGTGCCAGCAGCCGAACTGGACAGCAGAACACTGAAGCTTTCTTT.

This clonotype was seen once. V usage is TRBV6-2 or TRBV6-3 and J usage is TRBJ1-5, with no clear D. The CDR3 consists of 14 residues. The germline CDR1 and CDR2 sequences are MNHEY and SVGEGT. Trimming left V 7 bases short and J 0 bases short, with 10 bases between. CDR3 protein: CASTDPDSNQPQHF. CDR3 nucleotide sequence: TGTGCCAGCACCGACCCCGATAGCAATCAGCCCCAGCATTTT.